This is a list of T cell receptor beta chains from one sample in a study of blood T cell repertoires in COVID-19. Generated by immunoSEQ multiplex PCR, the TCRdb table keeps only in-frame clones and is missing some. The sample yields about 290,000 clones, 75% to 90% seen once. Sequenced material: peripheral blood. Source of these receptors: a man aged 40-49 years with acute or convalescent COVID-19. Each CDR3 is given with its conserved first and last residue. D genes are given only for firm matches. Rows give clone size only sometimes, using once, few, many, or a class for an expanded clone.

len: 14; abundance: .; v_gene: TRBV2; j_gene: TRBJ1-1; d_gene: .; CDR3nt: TGTGCCAGTAGGAAGGAGTCCATGAACACTGAAGCTTTCTTT; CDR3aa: CASRKESMNTEAFF
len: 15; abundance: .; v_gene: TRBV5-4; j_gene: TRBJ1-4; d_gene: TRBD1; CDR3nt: TGTGCCAGCAGCTTCAGGACAGGGAAAAACGAAAAACTGTTTTTT; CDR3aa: CASSFRTGKNEKLFF
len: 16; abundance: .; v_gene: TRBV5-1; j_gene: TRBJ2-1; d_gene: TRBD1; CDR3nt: TGCGCCAGCAGTCACCCCGGACAGGGATCCTACAATGAGCAGTTCTTC; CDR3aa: CASSHPGQGSYNEQFF
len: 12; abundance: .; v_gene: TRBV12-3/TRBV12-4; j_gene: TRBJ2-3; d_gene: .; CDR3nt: TGTGCAGATCAAAGGGGTGCAGATACGCAGTATTTT; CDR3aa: CADQRGADTQYF
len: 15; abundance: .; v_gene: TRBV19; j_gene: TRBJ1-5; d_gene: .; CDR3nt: TGTGCCAGTAGTGCCCCGGGAGGGGGTGGACAGCCCCAGCATTTT; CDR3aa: CASSAPGGGGQPQHF
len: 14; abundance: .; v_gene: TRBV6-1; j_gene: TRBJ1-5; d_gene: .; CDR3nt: TGTGCCAGCAGTGAAGGACAGGTCAATCAGCCCCAGCATTTT; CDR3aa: CASSEGQVNQPQHF
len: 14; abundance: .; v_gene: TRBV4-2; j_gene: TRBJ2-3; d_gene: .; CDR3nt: TGTGCCAGCAGCCAAGAACCGCCGCGGGATACGCAGTATTTT; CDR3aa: CASSQEPPRDTQYF
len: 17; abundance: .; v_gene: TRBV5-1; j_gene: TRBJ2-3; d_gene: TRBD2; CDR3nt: TGCGCCAGCAGCTTGGTACCCGGGACTAGCGGCACAGATACGCAGTATTTT; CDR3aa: CASSLVPGTSGTDTQYF
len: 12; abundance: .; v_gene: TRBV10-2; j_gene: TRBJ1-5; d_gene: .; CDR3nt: TGCGCCAGCAGTACGACAGAGCAGCCCCAGCATTTT; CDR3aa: CASSTTEQPQHF
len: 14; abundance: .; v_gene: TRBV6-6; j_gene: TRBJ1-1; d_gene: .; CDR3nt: TGTGCCAGCAGTTACTTTTCCCGGGGCACTGAAGCTTTCTTT; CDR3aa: CASSYFSRGTEAFF
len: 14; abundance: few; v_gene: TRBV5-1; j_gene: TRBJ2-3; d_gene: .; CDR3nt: TGCGCCAGCAGCGGGGCAGGAGGGGCAGATACGCAGTATTTT; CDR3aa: CASSGAGGADTQYF
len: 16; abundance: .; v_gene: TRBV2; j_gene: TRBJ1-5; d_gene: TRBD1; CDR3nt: TGTGCCAGCAGCCGACTGACAGGGGGCGGCAATCAGCCCCAGCATTTT; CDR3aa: CASSRLTGGGNQPQHF
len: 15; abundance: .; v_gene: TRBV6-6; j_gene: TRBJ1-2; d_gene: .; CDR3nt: TGTGCCAGCAGCCCTACCCGCAGGGGTAGGGAAGGCTACACCTTC; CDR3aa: CASSPTRRGREGYTF
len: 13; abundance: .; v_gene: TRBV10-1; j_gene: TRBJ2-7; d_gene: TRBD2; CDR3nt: TGCGCCAGCAGTGAGGGCGGGGGCTACGAGCAGTACTTC; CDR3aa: CASSEGGGYEQYF
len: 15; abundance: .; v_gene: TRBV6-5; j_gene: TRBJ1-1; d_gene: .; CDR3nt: TGTGCCAGCAGTTACTCTACAGGGATGAACACTGAAGCTTTCTTT; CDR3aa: CASSYSTGMNTEAFF
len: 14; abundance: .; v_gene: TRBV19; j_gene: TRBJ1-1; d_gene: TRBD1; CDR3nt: TGTGCCAGTAGTGCGTGGGACAGGGGCACTGAAGCTTTCTTT; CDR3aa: CASSAWDRGTEAFF
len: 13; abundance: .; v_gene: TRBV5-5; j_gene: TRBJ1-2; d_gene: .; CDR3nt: TGTGCCAGCAGCTTGGGGGCTGATTATGGCTACACCTTC; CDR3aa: CASSLGADYGYTF
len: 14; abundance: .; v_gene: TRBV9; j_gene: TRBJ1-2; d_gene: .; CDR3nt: TGTGCCAGCAGCACCCGGACAGCAAACTATGGCTACACCTTC; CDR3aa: CASSTRTANYGYTF
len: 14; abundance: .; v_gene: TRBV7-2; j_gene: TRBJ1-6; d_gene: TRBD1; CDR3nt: TGTGCCAGCAGCTTAGGGGGACAGCTTACACCCCTCCACTTT; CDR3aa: CASSLGGQLTPLHF
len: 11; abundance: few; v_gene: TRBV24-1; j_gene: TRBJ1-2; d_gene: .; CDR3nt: TGTGCCACCAGTGCAGGGTATGGCTACACCTTC; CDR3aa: CATSAGYGYTF
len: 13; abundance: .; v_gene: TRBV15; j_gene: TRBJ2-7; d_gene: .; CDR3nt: TGTGCCACCAGCAGAGACCGGCGGCCCGAGCAGTACTTC; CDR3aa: CATSRDRRPEQYF
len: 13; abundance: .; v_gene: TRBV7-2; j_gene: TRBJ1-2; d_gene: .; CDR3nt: TGTGCCAGCAGCTTACAGCGCTCCTATGGCTACACCTTC; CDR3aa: CASSLQRSYGYTF
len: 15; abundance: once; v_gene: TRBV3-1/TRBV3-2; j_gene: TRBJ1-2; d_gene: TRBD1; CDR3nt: TGTGCCAGCAGCTTTCCGGGACAGGGGTCGAGTGGCTACACCTTC; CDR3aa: CASSFPGQGSSGYTF
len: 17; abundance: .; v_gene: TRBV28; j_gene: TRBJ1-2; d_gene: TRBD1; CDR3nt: TGTGCCAGCAGTCGTCCCGGGACAGGGACCCCTAACTATGGCTACACCTTC; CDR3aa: CASSRPGTGTPNYGYTF
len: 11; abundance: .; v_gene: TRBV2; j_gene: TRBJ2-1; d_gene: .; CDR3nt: TGTGCCAGCAGATTAACTTGGGAGCAGTTCTTC; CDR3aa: CASRLTWEQFF
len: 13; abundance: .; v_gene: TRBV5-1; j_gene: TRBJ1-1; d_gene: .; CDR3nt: TGCGCCAGCAAGGTAGGGGGGAACACTGAAGCTTTCTTT; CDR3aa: CASKVGGNTEAFF
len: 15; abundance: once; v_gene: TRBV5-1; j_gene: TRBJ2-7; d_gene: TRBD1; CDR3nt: TGCGCCAGCAGCTTGCTGGGGACAGGGGCCAACGAGCAGTACTTC; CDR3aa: CASSLLGTGANEQYF
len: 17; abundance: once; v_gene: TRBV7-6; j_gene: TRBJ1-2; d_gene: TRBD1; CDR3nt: TGTGCCAGCAGCCTTAACCCGGGGACAGGGGGCTCCGGTGGCTACACCTTC; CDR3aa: CASSLNPGTGGSGGYTF
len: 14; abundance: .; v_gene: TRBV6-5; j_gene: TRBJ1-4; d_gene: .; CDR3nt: TGTGCCAGCAGTTACTCGGGCGTTAATGAAAAACTGTTTTTT; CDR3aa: CASSYSGVNEKLFF